This T cell receptor (beta chain) was found in a study of blood T cell repertoires in COVID-19. Study details: The origin of the acute and convalescent COVID-19 samples was the United States, Italy and Spain. T cells, B-cell-depleted T cells, or PBMCs provided the cDNA or gDNA that served as material.

Assay: immunoSEQ multiplex PCR; the TCRdb copy retains only in-frame clones and omits some. Here the sample spans approximately 490,000 clones, less than 90% being singletons. Across under 25 US areas, participants ranged in age from roughly 18 to 89 years. Donors of Cohort 3 who recovered were those that had two negative PCRs, clearance, or symptom resolution. Germline V lookup: CDR1 SGHTA, CDR2 FQGNSA. The trim removed 3 bases at V and 6 bases at J, leaving 3 bases unmatched. This CDR3 is built from 15 residues. The chain links TRBV7-2 to TRBJ1-6, with TRBD1 identical over 9 bases. This sequence was found in a woman aged 55-69 years who had recovered from COVID-19. Source material: PBMCs or T cells enriched from blood (not recorded which). The CDR3 nucleotides read TGTGCCAGCAGCTTCGGGACAGGGACTAATTCACCCCTCCACTTT. The encoded protein is CASSFGTGTNSPLHF.